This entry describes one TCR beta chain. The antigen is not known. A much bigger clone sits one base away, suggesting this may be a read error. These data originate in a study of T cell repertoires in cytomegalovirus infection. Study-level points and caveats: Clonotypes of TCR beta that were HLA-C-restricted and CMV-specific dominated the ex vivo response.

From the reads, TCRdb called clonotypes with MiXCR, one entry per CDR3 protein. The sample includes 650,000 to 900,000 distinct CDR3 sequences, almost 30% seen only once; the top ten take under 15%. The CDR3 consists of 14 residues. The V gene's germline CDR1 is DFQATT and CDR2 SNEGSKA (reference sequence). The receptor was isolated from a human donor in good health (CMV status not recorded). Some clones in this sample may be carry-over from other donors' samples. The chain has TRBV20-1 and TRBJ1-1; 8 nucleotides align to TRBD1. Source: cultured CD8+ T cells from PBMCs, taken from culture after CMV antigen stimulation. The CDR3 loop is CSAKTGAMNTGAFF. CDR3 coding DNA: TGCAGTGCAAAGACAGGGGCCATGAACACTGGAGCTTTCTTT.